This T cell receptor beta chain was sequenced during a study of CD8+ T cells in alopecia areata. Described treatment: oral pan-JAK inhibitor, 5-10 mg twice daily. Isolated RNA was reverse transcribed into cDNA used as the sequencing template. Produced via immunoSEQ multiplex PCR; TCRdb's table is partial and in-frame only. This sample has under 250,000 clones, with around three fifths found just once. V dropped 5 bases and J dropped 5; count of bases not matched to a gene: 5. The CDR3 is made up of 13 amino acids. Per the germline V gene, CDR1 is SQVTM and CDR2 is ANQGSEA. Study-wide results and caveats: Scalp and blood retained many expanded lesional clones during tofacitinib.

As concerns this clone: Its antigen is currently unknown.

This sequence originates from a human donor with alopecia areata. The material was CD4+ T cells sorted from blood, obtained at week 4, from a patient treated with tofacitinib. The rearrangement joins TRBV29-1 to TRBJ2-3, with 9 nucleotides matching TRBD1. CDR3 in DNA: TGCAGCGTTTTGGGACAGGGTAGAGATACGCAGTATTTT. Protein sequence: CSVLGQGRDTQYF.